This T cell receptor (beta chain) was sequenced for a study of cytomegalovirus exposure and HLA in healthy donors. General study points: Associated with HLA alleles at 0.05 false discovery rate in a later analysis were about 17,000 TCR beta sequences.

This clone was counted only a few times. The antigen is undetermined. This PCR relied on a set of 60 Vbeta primers and 13 Jbeta primers. Profiling relied on immunoSEQ multiplex PCR, and the TCRdb table lists in-frame clones only, not all of them. In the table there are 97,000 or so clones, around a tenth of which are singletons. Germline CDR1 and CDR2: SGDLS and YYNGEE. Trimming removed 4 bases from V and 0 bases from J; junction bases left unmatched: 7. The CDR3 covers 16 residues. Sequenced input: PBMCs. The chain is built from TRBV9 and TRBJ2-1; 7 bases align to TRBD1. The receptor's source is a man aged 45-65 years in good health and CMV-seropositive. CDR3 residues: CASSSRDSHSYNEQFF. The DNA of the CDR3 is TGTGCCAGCAGCTCTCGGGACAGTCACTCCTACAATGAGCAGTTCTTC.